This T cell receptor (beta chain) is from a study of T cells in Graves' hyperthyroidism and ophthalmopathy. General study findings and limits: From stable hyperthyroidism, ophthalmopathy was separated by a 13 V-J model. Ophthalmopathy was predicted by the model a median of roughly 6.7 months ahead of onset. Clonotypes that were expanded in thyroid above 0.001 mostly appeared in blood too.

This clonotype was picked up many times. Its cognate antigen is unknown. The ends lost 1 base at V and 4 bases at J; junction bases unmatched: 20. Germline V gene lookup returns CDR1 SGHTA and CDR2 FQGTGA. The CDR3 runs to 20 residues. RNA transcripts yielded amplified TCR beta CDR3 regions. The TCR CDR3 was amplified in a first-round RT-PCR using the HTBI primer set. Each CDR3 protein gets one entry after TCRdb re-called the multiplex PCR reads with MiXCR. The data show under 500,000 distinct CDR3 sequences, about 14% seen once. The receptor's source is a man aged 45-65 years with Graves' ophthalmopathy. The V call is TRBV7-3, the J call TRBJ2-7, with 9 bases matching TRBD2. The sample was blood. The CDR3 here is CASSLILARREGPGVYEQYF. In DNA, the CDR3 is TGTGCCAGCAGCTTAATTCTCGCGAGGCGGGAGGGCCCAGGTGTATACGAGCAGTACTTC.